The next 2 T cell receptor beta chains were all read from a single sample in a study of spatial heterogeneity in lung cancer. Time point in this sample: sample taken at primary tumor resection. MiXCR, applied by TCRdb to the 5' RACE reads, yields one record per CDR3 protein. The data contain about 2,100 distinct CDR3 sequences, around a sixth of them singletons. The study, taken as a whole, reports: For expanded intratumoral alpha and beta TCRs, counts tracked tumor mutation counts.

Their antigen targets remain unknown. The sample in question was lung tumor tissue, obtained at surgery. These receptors were taken from a male donor with early-stage non-small cell lung cancer.

This clonotype was seen a single time. This chain connects TRBV6-2 or TRBV6-3 to TRBJ2-1; D is perhaps TRBD1 or TRBD2 (5 bases each). V lost 5 bases and J lost 7, with 18 bases in between. In germline, CDR1 is MNHEY, CDR2 SVGEGT. This CDR3 spans 15 amino acids. CDR3 coding DNA: TGTGCCAGCAGTACAACAGGTGGGTCGGGGAATGAGCAGTTCTTC. Translated: CASSTTGGSGNEQFF.

The chain joins TRBV6-2 or TRBV6-3 to TRBJ2-1; either TRBD1 or TRBD2 may fit D (7 bases each). Germline V gene sequence: CDR1 MNHEY, CDR2 SVGEGT. V dropped 7 bases and J dropped 5 bases, with 30 bases sitting between them. The CDR3 sequence is 19 residues long. The CDR3 sequence is CASTQHRGSLADADNEQFF. Written as DNA, the CDR3 is TGTGCCAGCACCCAACACAGGGGATCCCTAGCGGACGCAGACAATGAGCAGTTCTTC.